These 9 T cell receptor beta chains were all obtained from the same sample, sequenced in a study of technical replicates of blood from several donors. TCRdb's copy holds only in-frame clones and misses some; the assay was immunoSEQ multiplex PCR. In the table there are roughly 12,000 clones, around 92% of which are singletons. Sequencing was done on a sample of PBMCs. The receptors stem from a human donor in good health.

The gene calls are TRBV18 and TRBJ2-5; no reliable D call. Germline CDR1 KGHSH, CDR2 LQKENI. This CDR3 is 11 amino acids long. With 6 bases removed from V and 5 bases from J, the gap between germline ends came to 7 bases. The CDR3 DNA reads as TGTGCCAGCTCGACAACCGAGACCCAGTACTTC. It encodes CASSTTETQYF.

The V gene is TRBV6-6, the J gene TRBJ2-2; the match to TRBD2 covers 11 bases. Losses at the gene ends were 3 bases for V and 4 bases for J; bases not matched to a gene: 1. In germline, CDR1 is MNHNY, CDR2 SVGAGI (reference sequence). This CDR3 is built from 15 residues. In nucleotides, the CDR3 is TGTGCCAGCAGTTATACTAGCGGGAGCACCGGGGAGCTGTTTTTT. Protein product: CASSYTSGSTGELFF.

The chain recombines TRBV7-3 with TRBJ2-3, with 8 nucleotides matching TRBD2. Germline trimming cut 4 bases from V and 6 bases from J; bases unmatched to any gene: 9. CDR1 and CDR2 (germline): SGHTA, FQGTGA. CDR3 size: 15 residues. The CDR3 DNA is TGTGCCAGCAGCTACCAGAGCGGGAGAAAGGATACGCAGTATTTT. This codes for CASSYQSGRKDTQYF.

The chain combines TRBV25-1 with TRBJ1-1; D remains unclear. Per the germline V gene, CDR1 is MGHDK and CDR2 is SYGVNS. The CDR3 is 15 residues long. V shed 0 bases and J shed 1 base, with 9 bases lying between them. CDR3 sequence (DNA): TGTGCCAGCAGTGAATACGGGAAGGGGAACACTGAAGCTTTCTTT. It specifies CASSEYGKGNTEAFF.

The rearrangement links TRBV6-4 to TRBJ2-1; a weak D match, TRBD2 (6 bases). The length of the CDR3 is 14 residues. The V and J ends lost 8 bases and 7 bases respectively, with 18 bases between them. Germline V CDR1 and CDR2: MRHNA, SNTAGT. The DNA for the CDR3 is TGTGCCAGCTCCCCGGAAGTTGGGGGGAATGAGCAGTTCTTC. The encoded protein is CASSPEVGGNEQFF.

This chain joins TRBV4-1 and TRBJ2-1, with a possible D match to TRBD2 (5 bases). Trimming removed 0 bases from V and 5 bases from J, with 20 bases in between. The germline V gene has CDR1 MGHRA and CDR2 YSYEKL. The CDR3 consists of 18 residues. CDR3 coding DNA: TGCGCCAGCAGCCAAGAAGGAGCCAAAACCTCCGGGGACAATGAGCAGTTCTTC. This encodes CASSQEGAKTSGDNEQFF.

The V gene is TRBV7-8, the J gene TRBJ2-1; 9 bases are shared with TRBD2. The length of the CDR3 is 17 residues. CDR1 SGHVS and CDR2 FQNEAQ come from the germline V gene. The V and J ends lost 3 bases and 4 bases, in that order; junction bases with no gene match: 10. The CDR3, as DNA: TGTGCCAGCAGCTTTACCGTAGCGGGAGTGAGATACAATGAGCAGTTCTTC. Its translation: CASSFTVAGVRYNEQFF.

The rearrangement uses TRBV30 and TRBJ1-2, with TRBD1 identical over 8 bases. This CDR3 has 13 amino acids. Per germline, CDR1 GTSNPN and CDR2 SVGIG (reference sequence). Trimming cost V 1 base and J 4 bases; bases outside gene matches: 2. This chain's CDR3 is CAWSAGQGYGYTF. CDR3 nucleotides: TGTGCCTGGAGTGCTGGACAGGGCTATGGCTACACCTTC.

The chain links TRBV9 to TRBJ2-2, with 8 bases that match TRBD2. Unmatched junction bases numbered 2, after V lost 0 bases and J lost 1 base. The CDR3 loop spans 16 amino acids. Germline CDR1 reads SGDLS; CDR2 reads YYNGEE. This CDR3 reads CASSVGLAGNTGELFF. Written as DNA, the CDR3 is TGTGCCAGCAGCGTAGGCCTAGCGGGGAACACCGGGGAGCTGTTTTTT.